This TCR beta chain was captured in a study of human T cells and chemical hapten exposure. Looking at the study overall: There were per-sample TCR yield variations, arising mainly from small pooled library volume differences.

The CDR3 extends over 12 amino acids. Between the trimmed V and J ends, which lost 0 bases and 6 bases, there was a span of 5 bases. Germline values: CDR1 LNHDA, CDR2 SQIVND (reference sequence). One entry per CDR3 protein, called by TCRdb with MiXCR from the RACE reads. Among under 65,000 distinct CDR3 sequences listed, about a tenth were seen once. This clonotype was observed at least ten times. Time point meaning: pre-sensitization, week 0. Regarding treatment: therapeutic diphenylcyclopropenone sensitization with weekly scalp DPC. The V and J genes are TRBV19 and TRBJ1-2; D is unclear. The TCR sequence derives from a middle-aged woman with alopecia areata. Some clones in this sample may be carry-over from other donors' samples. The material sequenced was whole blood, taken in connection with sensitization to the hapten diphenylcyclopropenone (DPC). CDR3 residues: CASSIEDNGYTF. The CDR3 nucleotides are TGTGCCAGTAGTATAGAAGACAATGGCTACACCTTC.